The 10 T cell receptor beta chains presented below share a single source sample, sequenced in a study of blood T cells in healthy people across ages. Alongside a J-beta primer mix, a sample-barcoded 5' primer served in a second PCR lasting about 7 to 12 cycles. TCRdb reanalysed the 5' RACE reads using MiXCR and keeps one entry per CDR3 protein. The repertoire consists of 550,000 to 750,000 distinct CDR3 sequences, with over 20% occurring once and the leading ten covering 3.5% to 4%. Material: blood. Every receptor here comes from a man between 65 and 85 years old in good health.

This sequence joins TRBV27 and TRBJ2-4; D is perhaps TRBD2 (5 bases). The CDR3 has 12 residues. The V gene's germline CDR1 is MNHEY and CDR2 SMNVEV (reference sequence). With 4 bases removed from V and 7 bases from J, the gap between germline ends came to 8 bases. CDR3 sequence: CASSSLDNIQYF. For the CDR3, the DNA is TGTGCCAGCAGTTCACTAGATAACATTCAGTACTTC.

The rearrangement joins TRBV12-3 or TRBV12-4 to TRBJ2-5, with D tentatively TRBD1 (6 bases). The DNA end favors TRBJ2-1, so the J call may be wrong. This CDR3 has 14 residues. The CDR3 spells CASSFFQGTSEQFF. The CDR3 coding sequence is TGTGCCAGCAGTTTCTTTCAGGGGACCAGTGAGCAGTTCTTC.

The rearrangement links TRBV12-3 or TRBV12-4 to TRBJ1-1; 11 bases match TRBD1. V was pared by 1 base and J by 4 bases, with 5 bases of the junction left unmatched. This CDR3 spans 16 amino acids. The CDR3, as DNA: TGTGCCAGCAGTTTAGTCGGACAGGGGGCCGGCACTGAAGCTTTCTTT. Amino acid sequence: CASSLVGQGAGTEAFF.

The chain combines TRBV20-1 with TRBJ1-4, with D possibly TRBD1 on 5 matching bases. Per the germline V gene, CDR1 is DFQATT and CDR2 is SNEGSKA (reference sequence). The CDR3 totals 16 residues. The ends were cut back, 6 bases at V and 6 bases at J, with 23 bases in the middle. The CDR3 loop is CSAPLGGGATDEKLFF. As DNA, the CDR3 is TGCAGTGCCCCACTCGGCGGCGGGGCTACTGATGAAAAACTGTTTTTT.

The chain combines TRBV5-6 with TRBJ2-3; D perhaps matches TRBD1 (6 bases). CDR3 length equals 14 residues. The V gene lost 5 bases and the J gene lost 4 bases, with 14 bases spanning the gap. Looked up from germline, CDR1 is SGHDT and CDR2 is YYEEEE. The CDR3 spells CASRNRGFADTQYF. CDR3 DNA: TGTGCCAGCAGAAATAGGGGGTTTGCAGATACGCAGTATTTT.

The chain recombines TRBV28 with TRBJ1-5, with D perhaps matching TRBD1 (5 bases). Germline CDR1 MDHEN, CDR2 SYDVKM. This CDR3 is built from 16 residues. The V end was cut by 2 bases, the J end by 0 bases, with 11 bases between. CDR3 sequence reads: CASSLERTHSNQPQHF. Here the CDR3 DNA reads TGTGCCAGCAGTTTAGAACGGACACATAGCAATCAGCCCCAGCATTTT.

This chain links TRBV20-1 with TRBJ2-1, with D hard to call. The CDR3 is made up of 13 amino acids. Germline lookup yields CDR1 DFQATT and CDR2 SNEGSKA (reference sequence). The V end was cut by 4 bases, the J end by 4 bases, with 11 bases between. CDR3 DNA sequence: TGCAGTGCTACGGGCCCCGGATACAATGAGCAGTTCTTC. Protein: CSATGPGYNEQFF.

The chain joins TRBV21-1 to TRBJ2-4. TRBV21-1 is annotated as a pseudogene. This CDR3 is built from 15 residues. The CDR3 DNA is TGTGCCAGCAGCAAAGTGGAGTTAGCCAAAAACATTCAGTACTTC. This sequence encodes CASSKVELAKNIQYF.

The rearrangement joins TRBV15 to TRBJ2-1, with TRBD2 as a possible D gene (6 bases). Germline loops: CDR1 LNHNV, CDR2 YYDKDF (reference sequence). The V and J ends lost 5 bases and 8 bases respectively, with 13 bases between them. The CDR3 covers 13 residues. The CDR3 is CATSFGSFDEQFF. The CDR3 DNA is TGTGCCACCAGCTTCGGGAGTTTCGATGAGCAGTTCTTC.

This sequence joins TRBV6-1 and TRBJ2-1; the D is unclear. Trimming cost V 4 bases and J 5 bases, with 3 bases left between them. The CDR3 is made up of 11 amino acids. Germline V CDR1 and CDR2: MNHNS, SASEGT. The CDR3, as DNA: TGTGCCAGCAGTGTGCACAATGAGCAGTTCTTC. This encodes CASSVHNEQFF.